Listed below are T cell receptor beta chains from one sample, sequenced in a study of Graves' ophthalmopathy and Graves' hyperthyroidism. Via MiXCR, TCRdb re-called the multiplex PCR reads, giving one row per CDR3 protein. The table has roughly 1.1 million distinct CDR3 sequences, roughly 35% seen once. Sequencing was performed on peripheral blood or thyroid tissue (not recorded which). The receptors derive from an adult man with Graves' hyperthyroidism. Both conserved end residues are part of each CDR3. The order of the fields is V gene, D gene, clone size, J gene, CDR3 protein, CDR3 DNA. The D gene is left open where the match is weak. A row's size may be missing; if present it is once, few, many or a size class.

>TRBV25-1|-|-|TRBJ1-1
CASLGVAEAFF
TGTGCCAGCTTGGGTGTCGCTGAAGCTTTCTTT
>TRBV19|-|many|TRBJ1-5
CASSMDRTVEHF
TGTGCCAGTAGTATGGATAGGACCGTTGAGCATTTT
>TRBV2|-|-|TRBJ2-5
CAARGLHMLQYF
TGTGCCGCAAGGGGACTCCATATGTTGCAGTACTTC
>TRBV4-1|-|-|TRBJ1-1
CASSQFEEENTEAFF
TGCGCCAGCAGCCAATTCGAGGAGGAGAACACTGAAGCTTTCTTT
>TRBV19|-|few|TRBJ1-2
CASSIPLGDGYTF
TGTGCCAGTAGTATTCCCTTGGGGGACGGCTACACCTTC
>TRBV10-2|-|many|TRBJ2-7
CASSEFRMTYEQYF
TGCGCCAGCAGTGAGTTTCGGATGACCTACGAGCAGTACTTC
>TRBV29-1|-|many|TRBJ2-5
CSVVKGIEETQYF
TGCAGCGTTGTAAAGGGAATTGAGGAGACCCAGTACTTC
>TRBV19|-|few|TRBJ1-5
CASSIVTSPNQPQHF
TGTGCCAGTAGTATAGTCACGTCACCAAATCAGCCCCAGCATTTT
>TRBV7-2|-|once|TRBJ2-2
CASSYNQGTGELFF
TGTGCCAGCAGCTACAACCAGGGGACCGGGGAGCTGTTTTTT
>TRBV9|-|many|TRBJ2-7
CASSVGTNSPYEQYF
TGTGCCAGCAGCGTAGGGACCAACTCCCCTTACGAGCAGTACTTC
>TRBV5-1|TRBD1|-|TRBJ1-1
CASSLGDSWDTEAFF
TGCGCCAGCAGCTTGGGGGACAGCTGGGACACTGAAGCTTTCTTT
>TRBV20-1|TRBD1|few|TRBJ1-1
CSALVPGQGPTEAFF
TGCAGTGCCCTAGTCCCGGGACAGGGACCCACTGAAGCTTTCTTT
>TRBV2|-|many|TRBJ2-7
CASSGGVPKIEQYF
TGTGCCAGCAGTGGAGGAGTGCCAAAGATCGAGCAGTACTTC
>TRBV7-2|-|-|TRBJ1-2
CASRPVKSGGGYTF
TGTGCCAGCAGACCCGTTAAGTCTGGGGGCGGCTACACCTTC
>TRBV29-1|-|many|TRBJ2-5
CSVEELPRQETQYF
TGCAGCGTTGAAGAGTTGCCTAGACAAGAGACCCAGTACTTC
>TRBV29-1|TRBD1|-|TRBJ1-5
CSVAGQGHQPQHF
TGCAGCGTTGCGGGACAGGGTCATCAGCCCCAGCATTTT
>TRBV5-1|-|-|TRBJ1-4
CASSLARVGNEKLFF
TGCGCCAGCAGCTTGGCCAGGGTGGGGAATGAAAAACTGTTTTTT
>TRBV7-6|TRBD1|-|TRBJ2-6
CASSLAPGQGNVLTF
TGTGCCAGCAGCTTAGCTCCGGGACAGGGGAACGTCCTGACTTTC
>TRBV5-1|TRBD1|-|TRBJ1-1
CASLEGQGNTEAFF
TGCGCCAGCCTGGAGGGACAGGGGAACACTGAAGCTTTCTTT
>TRBV25-1|-|many|TRBJ1-5
CASSTQPRSLKENRPQHF
TGTGCCAGCAGTACGCAACCTCGGTCCTTAAAGGAAAATCGGCCCCAGCATTTT
>TRBV2|-|many|TRBJ1-5
CASSAGYSNQPQHF
TGTGCCAGCAGTGCAGGGTATAGCAATCAGCCCCAGCATTTT
>TRBV10-2|-|-|TRBJ2-5
CASSAAPFGGPETQYF
TGCGCCAGCAGCGCGGCCCCGTTCGGAGGGCCAGAGACCCAGTACTTC
>TRBV10-2|TRBD1|-|TRBJ2-5
CAISATGVETQYF
TGCGCCATCAGTGCGACAGGGGTGGAGACCCAGTACTTC
>TRBV10-3|-|few|TRBJ2-3
CAISEFGGVMNTQYF
TGTGCCATCAGTGAGTTTGGGGGAGTGATGAATACGCAGTATTTT
>TRBV20-1|-|few|TRBJ2-7
CSARDLGRVYAQYF
TGCAGTGCTAGAGACCTCGGTCGGGTCTACGCGCAGTACTTC
>TRBV7-2|-|-|TRBJ1-5
CASSAEQGGSNQPQHF
TGTGCCAGCAGCGCGGAACAGGGTGGAAGCAATCAGCCCCAGCATTTT
>TRBV3-1|-|few|TRBJ1-3
CASSQFPRSGNTIYF
TGTGCCAGCAGCCAATTCCCCCGGTCTGGAAACACCATATATTTT
>TRBV7-3|-|few|TRBJ2-3
CASSEGAATQYF
TGTGCCAGCAGCGAAGGAGCAGCTACGCAGTATTTT
>TRBV20-1|TRBD1|few|TRBJ2-7
CSASEFAGTGFEQYF
TGCAGTGCTTCAGAGTTCGCTGGGACAGGGTTCGAGCAGTACTTC
>TRBV12-3/TRBV12-4|TRBD1|few|TRBJ1-5
CASSRTGSYQPQHF
TGTGCCAGCAGTCGGACAGGGTCTTATCAGCCCCAGCATTTT
>TRBV20-1|-|-|TRBJ1-5
CSARQRYQETQHF
TGCAGTGCTAGACAGAGGTACCAAGAGACCCAGCATTTT
>TRBV6-6|-|-|TRBJ2-7
CASSGRRDSYEQYF
TGTGCCAGCAGTGGTCGCAGGGACTCCTACGAGCAGTACTTC
>TRBV20-1|TRBD2|many|TRBJ2-5
CSARDGLAETQYF
TGCAGTGCTAGAGATGGACTAGCGGAGACCCAGTACTTC
>TRBV7-6|-|many|TRBJ2-7
CASSFQGFGEQYF
TGTGCCAGCAGCTTTCAGGGATTCGGCGAGCAGTACTTC
>TRBV10-3|-|-|TRBJ1-5
CAIGRDAATNQPQHF
TGTGCCATCGGTCGGGATGCTGCAACCAATCAGCCCCAGCATTTT
>TRBV29-1|-|-|TRBJ1-1
CSVGQANTEAFF
TGCAGCGTTGGCCAGGCGAACACTGAAGCTTTCTTT
>TRBV5-1|-|-|TRBJ1-2
CASSLAGMDYGYTF
TGCGCCAGCAGCTTGGCAGGAATGGACTATGGCTACACCTTC
>TRBV20-1|-|once|TRBJ2-2
CSASTRELFF
TGCAGTGCTAGCACCCGGGAGCTGTTTTTT
>TRBV7-8|TRBD1|once|TRBJ1-1
CASSPGQGIMNTEAFF
TGTGCCAGCAGCCCGGGACAGGGGATAATGAACACTGAAGCTTTCTTT
>TRBV6-5|-|many|TRBJ1-2
CASSYSKAGPYGYTF
TGTGCCAGCAGTTACTCGAAGGCAGGTCCCTATGGCTACACCTTC
>TRBV5-1|TRBD2|few|TRBJ2-2
CASSLKDLAGTGELFF
TGCGCCAGCAGCTTGAAGGATCTAGCGGGAACCGGGGAGCTGTTTTTT
>TRBV25-1|-|many|TRBJ1-1
CASRSTGWMNTEAFF
TGTGCCAGCAGATCGACAGGTTGGATGAACACTGAAGCTTTCTTT
>TRBV12-3/TRBV12-4|-|many|TRBJ2-5
CASTLGQETQYF
TGTGCCAGCACATTGGGCCAAGAGACCCAGTACTTC
>TRBV12-3/TRBV12-4|-|many|TRBJ1-3
CASSFGTPSGNTIYF
TGTGCCAGCAGTTTTGGCACCCCCTCTGGAAACACCATATATTTT
>TRBV11-2|-|many|TRBJ1-1
CASSVVGRKNTEAFF
TGTGCCAGCAGCGTAGTAGGACGGAAGAACACTGAAGCTTTCTTT
>TRBV24-1|TRBD1|-|TRBJ2-7
CATSDVFGQAQEQYF
TGTGCCACCAGTGACGTCTTCGGACAGGCCCAAGAGCAGTACTTC
>TRBV6-6|TRBD1|many|TRBJ2-7
CASRKGTGEQYF
TGTGCCAGCAGGAAAGGGACAGGCGAGCAGTACTTC
>TRBV5-6|-|-|TRBJ2-2
CASSLWIGELFF
TGTGCCAGCAGCTTGTGGATCGGGGAGCTGTTTTTT
>TRBV6-2/TRBV6-3|-|-|TRBJ2-7
CASSQVRSTYEQYF
TGTGCCAGCAGCCAAGTCCGTTCGACCTACGAGCAGTACTTC
>TRBV12-3/TRBV12-4|TRBD1|many|TRBJ1-2
CASSLVGGGASGYTF
TGTGCCAGCAGTTTAGTTGGAGGGGGCGCTTCTGGCTACACCTTC
>TRBV12-3/TRBV12-4|-|few|TRBJ1-5
CASRLKGGNQPQHF
TGTGCCAGCAGACTGAAAGGGGGCAATCAGCCCCAGCATTTT
>TRBV29-1|-|-|TRBJ1-4
CSVPPGSEKLFF
TGCAGCGTGCCCCCGGGATCGGAAAAACTGTTTTTT
>TRBV24-1|-|many|TRBJ1-5
CATSHRDSNQPQHF
TGTGCCACCAGCCACAGGGATAGCAATCAGCCCCAGCATTTT
>TRBV20-1|-|many|TRBJ2-5
CSARWGDETQYF
TGCAGTGCTAGATGGGGGGATGAGACCCAGTACTTC
>TRBV29-1|-|-|TRBJ1-6
CSVAGTGNSPLHF
TGCAGCGTTGCCGGAACCGGCAATTCACCCCTCCACTTT
>TRBV6-2/TRBV6-3|-|few|TRBJ1-1
CASSYVTTNTEAFF
TGTGCCAGCAGTTACGTGACAACGAACACTGAAGCTTTCTTT
>TRBV10-2|TRBD1|few|TRBJ2-7
CASSENPGTGYEQYF
TGCGCCAGCAGCGAAAACCCTGGGACAGGCTACGAGCAGTACTTC
>TRBV2|TRBD2|many|TRBJ2-5
CASSEVLAGEETQYF
TGTGCCAGCAGTGAAGTACTAGCGGGGGAAGAGACCCAGTACTTC
>TRBV5-6|TRBD1|-|TRBJ1-6
CASSKRTGLHNSPLHF
TGTGCCAGCAGCAAAAGGACAGGCCTACATAATTCACCCCTCCACTTT
>TRBV29-1|-|many|TRBJ2-2
CSGYRGGYTGELFF
TGCAGCGGATACAGGGGAGGTTACACCGGGGAGCTGTTTTTT